This T cell receptor beta chain appears in the sequencing data of a study of blood T cell repertoires in COVID-19. Assay used: immunoSEQ multiplex PCR; TCRdb lists only in-frame clones, some missing. The sample comprises about 290,000 clones, around four fifths of which are singletons, and around 4.5% rests with the top ten. Germline-derived CDR1 and CDR2 are LGHDT and YNNKEL (reference sequence). V gave up 1 base and J gave up 5 bases, with 22 bases separating them. CDR3 length: 18 amino acids. The clonotype comes from a woman aged 45-65 years with active or convalescent COVID-19. The rearrangement uses TRBV3-1 (or the pseudogene TRBV3-2) and TRBJ2-3; the D gene is possibly TRBD2 (6 bases). Sequencing used peripheral blood. The CDR3 sequence is CASSQAPGLNPRGDTQYF. The CDR3 nucleotides are TGTGCCAGCAGCCAAGCACCGGGACTCAACCCCCGGGGAGATACGCAGTATTTT.